This paragraph reports one T cell receptor (beta chain). CDR3 length equals 13 residues. V dropped 7 bases and J dropped 2 bases, with 12 bases sitting between them. The germline V gene has CDR1 SGHRS and CDR2 YFSETQ. The source of the sample is a study of blood T cell repertoires in COVID-19. Study-wide background: Samples representing acute and convalescent COVID-19 were sourced from the United States, Italy and Spain.

Participants were aged about 18 to 89 years from 20 to 30 US areas. Sequenced by immunoSEQ multiplex PCR; TCRdb stores in-frame clones only, minus some. The data hold 250,000 to 300,000 clones, with around 90% observed a single time. This clonotype was obtained from a woman in her thirties who had recovered from COVID-19. The sample was PBMCs or T cells enriched from blood (not recorded which). The chain recombines TRBV5-1 with TRBJ1-1, with TRBD1 as a possible D gene (5 bases). CDR3 loop: CASGTGANTEAFF. The CDR3 DNA reads as TGCGCCAGCGGGACGGGAGCCAACACTGAAGCTTTCTTT.